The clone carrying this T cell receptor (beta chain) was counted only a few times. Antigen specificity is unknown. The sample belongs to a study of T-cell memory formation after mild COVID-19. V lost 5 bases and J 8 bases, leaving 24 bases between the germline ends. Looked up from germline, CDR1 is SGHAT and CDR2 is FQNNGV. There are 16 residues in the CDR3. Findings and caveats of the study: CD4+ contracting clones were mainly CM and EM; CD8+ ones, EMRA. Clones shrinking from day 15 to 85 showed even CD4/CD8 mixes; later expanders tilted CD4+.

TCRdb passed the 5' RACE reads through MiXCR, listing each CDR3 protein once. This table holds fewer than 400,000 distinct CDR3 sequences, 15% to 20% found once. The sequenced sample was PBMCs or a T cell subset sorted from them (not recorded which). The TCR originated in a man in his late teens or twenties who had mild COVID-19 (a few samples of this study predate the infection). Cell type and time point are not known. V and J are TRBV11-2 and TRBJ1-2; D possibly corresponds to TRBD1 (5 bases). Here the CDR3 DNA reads TGTGCCAGCAGCCGTCGTCAGGGAAACTTAAGGGGAGGCTACACCTTC. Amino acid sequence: CASSRRQGNLRGGYTF.